This passage covers 30 T cell receptor beta chains from one sample sequenced in a study of response to subunit inactivated influenza vaccine. Each CDR3 protein gets one entry after TCRdb re-called the RT-PCR reads with MiXCR. The sample holds approximately 500,000 distinct CDR3 sequences, 10% to 15% seen once. The material sequenced was PBMCs from blood, taken 45 days after vaccination. The receptor set was obtained from a man in his fifties who received an inactivated influenza vaccine.

The table lists this clonotype with many counts. The chain has TRBV12-3 or TRBV12-4 and TRBJ1-1; no clear D gene. V lost 3 bases to trimming and J lost 1 base, with 6 bases between them. The CDR3 totals 13 residues. In DNA, the CDR3 is TGTGCCAGCAGTTTGTTGGAGAACACTGAAGCTTTCTTT. Its protein is CASSLLENTEAFF.

The sample holds a few counts of this clonotype. The rearrangement links TRBV30 to TRBJ1-2; a weak D match, TRBD1 (5 bases). The germline V and J ends were trimmed by 7 bases and 5 bases, with 17 bases remaining between them. This CDR3 contains 13 residues. Germline V gene data show CDR1 as GTSNPN and CDR2 as SVGIG (reference sequence). CDR3 loop: CALSEGPWYGYTF. CDR3 DNA: TGTGCCTTAAGTGAGGGGCCATGGTATGGCTACACCTTC.

The sample holds a few counts of this clonotype. This chain connects TRBV10-3 to TRBJ1-1; D is unclear. The CDR3 runs 15 residues. With 2 bases removed from V and 1 base from J, the gap between germline ends came to 11 bases. Germline V CDR1 and CDR2: ENHRY, SYGVKD. The CDR3, as DNA: TGTGCCATCAGTGAGACCCTCTCCGGGAACACTGAAGCTTTCTTT. It translates to CAISETLSGNTEAFF.

V is TRBV20-1 and J is TRBJ2-5; TRBD2 matches at 7 bases. The CDR3 is made up of 14 amino acids. Germline lookup yields CDR1 DFQATT and CDR2 SNEGSKA (reference sequence). V lost 2 bases to trimming and J lost 5 bases; unmatched junction nucleotides: 8. CDR3 region: CSARPGGRGETQYF. CDR3 nucleotide sequence: TGCAGTGCTAGACCGGGAGGCCGCGGGGAGACCCAGTACTTC.

This clonotype was found many times. The rearrangement uses TRBV29-1 and TRBJ2-3, with D perhaps matching TRBD2 (6 bases). The CDR3 contains 13 residues. In germline, CDR1 is SQVTM, CDR2 ANQGSEA. V shed 5 bases and J shed 0 bases, with 9 bases lying between them. The CDR3 DNA reads as TGCAGCGTTCGCGGGGCTAGCACAGATACGCAGTATTTT. Amino acids: CSVRGASTDTQYF.

The sample holds a few counts of this clonotype. The chain combines TRBV20-1 with TRBJ1-5; D is uncertain. Germline V lookup: CDR1 DFQATT, CDR2 SNEGSKA (reference sequence). The CDR3 contains 13 residues. V was trimmed by 3 bases and J by 0 bases, leaving 6 bases between them. The CDR3 coding sequence is TGCAGTGCTAGTTTGGATAGCAATCAGCCCCAGCATTTT. Its protein product is CSASLDSNQPQHF.

The table lists this clonotype with many counts. The genes are TRBV10-3 and TRBJ2-2, with 11 bases aligning to TRBD2. This CDR3 is built from 15 residues. V lost 8 bases and J lost 3; bases outside the gene matches: 5. Germline values: CDR1 ENHRY, CDR2 SYGVKD. CDR3 coding DNA: TGTGCCATCGCCACTAGCGGGAGTTACACCGGGGAGCTGTTTTTT. This encodes CAIATSGSYTGELFF.

The V call is TRBV12-3 or TRBV12-4, the J call TRBJ1-1; weak D call: TRBD1 (6 bases). This CDR3 spans 14 amino acids. Trimming removed 6 bases from V and 0 bases from J, with 11 bases in between. CDR3 sequence: CASRPQGMNTEAFF. CDR3 bases: TGTGCCAGCAGGCCTCAGGGGATGAACACTGAAGCTTTCTTT.

This clonotype has just a few counts. The chain uses TRBV14 and TRBJ2-7, with 7 bases fitting TRBD2. The CDR3 has 14 amino acids. V dropped 5 bases and J dropped 6; count of bases not matched to a gene: 10. Per germline, CDR1 SGHDN and CDR2 FVKESK. In DNA form, the CDR3 reads TGTGCCAGCAGCAAGGGACTCTCTAGCGGCGAGCAGTACTTC. Protein: CASSKGLSSGEQYF.

This chain connects TRBV4-1 to TRBJ1-1; 9 bases align to TRBD1. The CDR3 sequence is 17 residues long. The germline CDR1 and CDR2 sequences are MGHRA and YSYEKL. The junction had 10 bases not matched to a gene; V was cut back by 4 bases and J by 1 base. CDR3 DNA: TGCGCCAGCAGCCCATCCCAACCGGGACAGGGGAACACTGAAGCTTTCTTT. Its protein is CASSPSQPGQGNTEAFF.

As concerns this clonotype: This may be a read error: a much more frequent sequence differs by one nucleotide. The chain links TRBV12-3 or TRBV12-4 to TRBJ2-2; maybe TRBD1 (7 bases). The CDR3 consists of 16 residues. The CDR3 here is CACSFLEGAGTGELFF. The CDR3 nucleotides read TGTGCCTGCAGTTTCTTGGAGGGGGCAGGTACCGGGGAGCTGTTTTTT.

The CDR3 sequence is CASSVLAGVGDEQFF. The CDR3 DNA is TGTGCCAGCAGTGTACTAGCGGGCGTTGGGGATGAGCAGTTCTTC. The chain links TRBV6-5 to TRBJ2-1, with 9 bases lining up with TRBD2. V shed 5 bases, J shed 8 bases, and the junction held 10 bases outside the gene matches. CDR3 length equals 15 residues. Germline CDR1 is MNHEY and CDR2 is SVGAGI.

This clonotype was observed a handful of times. The rearrangement links TRBV7-8 to TRBJ2-1; 7 bases agree with TRBD2. CDR1 SGHVS and CDR2 FQNEAQ come from the germline V gene. Trimming took 7 bases from V and 0 from J; bases not matched to a gene: 9. CDR3 length: 16 residues. The CDR3 region has the DNA TGTGCCAGCACCCTATCGACGGGGGGCTCCTACAATGAGCAGTTCTTC. It specifies CASTLSTGGSYNEQFF.

This clonotype turned up a few times. The gene calls are TRBV3-1 and TRBJ2-7, with 7 bases lining up with TRBD1. After removal of 2 bases from V and 4 bases from J, the junction contained 8 bases not matched to a gene. The CDR3 is 15 amino acids. Germline V lookup: CDR1 LGHDT, CDR2 YNNKEL (reference sequence). The CDR3 region has the DNA TGTGCCAGCAGCCAAACAGGGGTAATACAGTACGAGCAGTACTTC. Protein product: CASSQTGVIQYEQYF.

This clonotype was picked up a small number of times. V and J are TRBV28 and TRBJ1-4; D perhaps matches TRBD1 (6 bases). The CDR3 contains 15 residues. Germline V gene lookup returns CDR1 MDHEN and CDR2 SYDVKM. Trimming stripped 5 bases from V and 8 bases from J, with 18 bases between. CDR3 protein: CASSTAGAVVEKLFF. The CDR3 nucleotides are TGTGCCAGCAGTACCGCGGGGGCGGTTGTAGAAAAACTGTTTTTT.

This clonotype was detected only a few times. The chain combines TRBV20-1 with TRBJ2-7; D ambiguous. The CDR3 runs 13 residues. V shed 2 bases and J shed 1 base, with 9 bases lying between them. From germline, CDR1 is DFQATT and CDR2 SNEGSKA (reference sequence). The CDR3 reads CSARLGGSYEQYF. The CDR3 DNA is TGCAGTGCTAGACTGGGCGGATCCTACGAGCAGTACTTC.

This clonotype has a handful of counts. The V and J genes are TRBV20-1 and TRBJ2-7; tentatively, D is TRBD2 (6 bases). Germline V gene lookup returns CDR1 DFQATT and CDR2 SNEGSKA (reference sequence). The CDR3 is 19 residues long. V lost 3 bases and J 2 bases, leaving 29 bases between the germline ends. CDR3 residues: CSARFHLDPTPGGTYEQYF. The CDR3 nucleotides read TGCAGTGCTAGGTTCCACCTTGACCCGACCCCCGGGGGAACCTACGAGCAGTACTTC.

This clonotype has ten or more counts. The chain carries TRBV5-1 and TRBJ2-3; TRBD2 might be the D (6 bases). This CDR3 spans 15 amino acids. The ends were cut back, 1 base at V and 2 bases at J, with 11 bases in the middle. Germline assignment: CDR1 SGHRS and CDR2 YFSETQ. The CDR3 bases are TGCGCCAGCAGCTTGTTGCGGGAATCCACAGATACGCAGTATTTT. Its protein is CASSLLRESTDTQYF. The whole variable domain, remainder taken from reference TRBV5-1 and TRBJ2-3, is KAGVTQTPRYLIKTRGQQVTLSCSPISGHRSVSWYQQTPGQGLQFLFEYFSETQRNKGNFPGRFSGRQFSNSRSEMNVSTLELGDSALYLCASSLLRESTDTQYFGPGTRLTVL.

The chain uses TRBV7-8 and TRBJ2-3; 9 bases fit TRBD1. Germline CDR1 SGHVS, CDR2 FQNEAQ. The CDR3 covers 18 residues. Trimming cost V 5 bases and J 0 bases; bases outside gene matches: 12. The CDR3 protein is CASSQTRGDRESTDTQYF. The CDR3 nucleotides are TGTGCCAGCAGCCAAACCCGTGGGGACAGGGAAAGCACAGATACGCAGTATTTT.

The CDR3 DNA follows: TGTGCCAGCAGACGAGGTGGGCTAGCGGTTTACAATGAGCAGTTCTTC. It codes for CASRRGGLAVYNEQFF. The V gene is TRBV27, the J gene TRBJ2-1; 7 nucleotides line up with TRBD2. The V segment lost 6 bases and the J segment 4 bases; nucleotides outside the gene matches: 12. Per the germline V gene, CDR1 is MNHEY and CDR2 is SMNVEV (reference sequence). There are 16 residues in the CDR3.

This chain connects TRBV11-2 to TRBJ2-1, with D perhaps matching TRBD2 (6 bases). The CDR3 is 13 residues long. Trimming removed 4 bases at V and 8 bases at J, with 12 bases between. The germline CDR1 and CDR2 sequences are SGHAT and FQNNGV. CDR3 DNA: TGTGCCAGCAGCTCAACCGGGACTTATGAGCAGTTCTTC. Protein product: CASSSTGTYEQFF.

This clonotype has a handful of counts. The rearrangement links TRBV7-9 to TRBJ1-3, with 11 nucleotides matching TRBD1. This CDR3 is 15 amino acids long. Germline V gene data show CDR1 as SEHNR and CDR2 as FQNEAQ (reference sequence). The V gene end was trimmed by 5 bases and the J gene end by 4 bases; junction bases not matched to a gene: 4. The CDR3 spells CASSPRTGGGNTIYF. CDR3 coding DNA: TGTGCCAGCAGCCCCCGGACAGGGGGCGGAAACACCATATATTTT. The whole variable domain, filled in from reference TRBV7-9 and TRBJ1-3, reads DTGVSQNPRHKITKRGQNVTFRCDPISEHNRLYWYRQTLGQGPEFLTYFQNEAQLEKSRLLSDRFSAERPKGSFSTLEIQRTEQGDSAMYLCASSPRTGGGNTIYFGEGSWLTVV.

This clonotype was picked up a small number of times. The J gene is TRBJ1-4, the V gene TRBV2; D unclear. Germline lookup yields CDR1 SNHLY and CDR2 FYNNEI. CDR3 length: 14 amino acids. Trimming removed 1 base at V and 3 bases at J, with 6 bases between. CDR3 DNA: TGTGCCAGCAGTGAAGGGGCTCCTAATGAAAAACTGTTTTTT. It specifies CASSEGAPNEKLFF.

This clonotype was found many times. This chain joins TRBV12-3 or TRBV12-4 and TRBJ2-1; 10 nucleotides line up with TRBD1. This CDR3 contains 16 residues. Trimming took 7 bases from V and 7 from J; bases not matched to a gene: 13. The CDR3 spells CASTLGRDRGHNEQFF. The CDR3 nucleotides read TGTGCCAGCACCCTTGGACGCGACAGGGGGCATAATGAGCAGTTCTTC.

V and J are TRBV20-1 and TRBJ2-2; 8 bases fit TRBD1. V was clipped by 5 bases and J by 0 bases; unmatched bases: 2. CDR1 DFQATT and CDR2 SNEGSKA come from the germline V gene (reference sequence). This CDR3 has 14 amino acids. The CDR3 sequence: CSAHRGANTGELFF. Here the CDR3 DNA reads TGCAGTGCTCACAGGGGGGCGAACACCGGGGAGCTGTTTTTT.

There are many counts of this clonotype. The V and J genes are TRBV6-1 and TRBJ2-1, with 8 bases matching TRBD1. CDR3 size: 16 residues. Trimming cost V 6 bases and J 0 bases; bases outside gene matches: 7. Germline CDR1 is MNHNS and CDR2 is SASEGT. The CDR3 region is CASSAHDRGSYNEQFF. The CDR3 region has the DNA TGTGCCAGCAGCGCCCACGACAGGGGCTCCTACAATGAGCAGTTCTTC.

This chain connects TRBV20-1 to TRBJ2-1; TRBD2 agrees at 7 bases. Germline values: CDR1 DFQATT, CDR2 SNEGSKA (reference sequence). This CDR3 spans 16 amino acids. Losses at the gene ends were 1 base for V and 3 bases for J; bases not matched to a gene: 9. The CDR3 coding sequence is TGCAGTGCTAGAGCAATCCGGGACTACTACTACAATGAGCAGTTCTTC. This sequence encodes CSARAIRDYYYNEQFF.

The rearrangement links TRBV6-5 to TRBJ2-5; D gene ambiguous. This CDR3 is 15 amino acids long. V was pared by 3 bases and J by 0 bases, with 11 bases between. Per germline, CDR1 MNHEY and CDR2 SVGAGI. CDR3 sequence: CASSYNTAYQETQYF. The CDR3 DNA is TGTGCCAGCAGTTATAATACCGCCTACCAAGAGACCCAGTACTTC.

The table lists this clonotype with a few counts. The V gene is TRBV12-3 or TRBV12-4, the J gene TRBJ2-2; a possible D gene is TRBD1 (8 bases). The CDR3 length is 15 residues. Trimming took off 5 bases at V and 4 bases at J, with 14 bases between the two ends. The DNA for the CDR3 is TGTGCCAGCAGTCGTACAGGGGGGGTCACCGGGGAGCTGTTTTTT. Its translation is CASSRTGGVTGELFF.

J is TRBJ2-7 and V is TRBV6-2 or TRBV6-3; weak D call: TRBD1 (5 bases). The CDR3 is 13 residues long. V lost 6 bases and J lost 5, with 14 bases in between. Germline CDR1 is MNHEY and CDR2 is SVGEGT. The chain's CDR3 is CASRKDMAHEQYF. In nucleotides, the CDR3 is TGTGCCAGCAGAAAGGACATGGCCCACGAGCAGTACTTC.